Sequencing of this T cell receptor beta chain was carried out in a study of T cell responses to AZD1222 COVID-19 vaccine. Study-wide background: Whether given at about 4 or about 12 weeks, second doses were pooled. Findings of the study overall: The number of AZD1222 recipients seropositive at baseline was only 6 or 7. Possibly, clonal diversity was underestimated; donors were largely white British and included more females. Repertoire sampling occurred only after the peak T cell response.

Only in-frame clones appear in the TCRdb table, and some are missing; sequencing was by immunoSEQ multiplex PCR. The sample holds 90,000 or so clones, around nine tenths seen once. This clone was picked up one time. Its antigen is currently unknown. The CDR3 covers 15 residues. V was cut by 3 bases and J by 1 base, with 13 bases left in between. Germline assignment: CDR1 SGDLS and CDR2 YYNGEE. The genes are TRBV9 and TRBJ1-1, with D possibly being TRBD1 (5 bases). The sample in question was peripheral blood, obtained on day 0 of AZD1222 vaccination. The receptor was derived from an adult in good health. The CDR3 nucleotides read TGTGCCAGCAGCGCTGGGACGGGAAGGAACACTGAAGCTTTCTTT. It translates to CASSAGTGRNTEAFF.